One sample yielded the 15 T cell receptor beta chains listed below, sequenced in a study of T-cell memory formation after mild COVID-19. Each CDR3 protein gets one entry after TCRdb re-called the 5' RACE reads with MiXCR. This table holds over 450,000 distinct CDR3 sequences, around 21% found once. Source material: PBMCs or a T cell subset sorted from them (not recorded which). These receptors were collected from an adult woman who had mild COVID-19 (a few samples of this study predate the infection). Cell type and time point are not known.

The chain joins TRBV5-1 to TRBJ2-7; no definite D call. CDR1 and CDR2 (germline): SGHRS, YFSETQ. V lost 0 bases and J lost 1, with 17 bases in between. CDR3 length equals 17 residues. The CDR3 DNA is TGCGCCAGCAGCTTGGAATCCAGAACTCTATCGTCCTACGAGCAGTACTTC. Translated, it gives CASSLESRTLSSYEQYF.

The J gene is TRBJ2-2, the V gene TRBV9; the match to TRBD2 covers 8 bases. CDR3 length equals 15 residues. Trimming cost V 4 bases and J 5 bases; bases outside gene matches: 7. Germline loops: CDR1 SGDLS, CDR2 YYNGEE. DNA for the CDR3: TGTGCCAGCAGCCCAAGCGGGAGTATTACCGGGGAGCTGTTTTTT. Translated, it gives CASSPSGSITGELFF.

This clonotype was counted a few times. The CDR3 DNA follows: TGCAGTGCTTGGACTTTCACCACAGATACGCAGTATTTT. This sequence encodes CSAWTFTTDTQYF. The chain joins TRBV20-1 to TRBJ2-3; D possibly corresponds to TRBD2 (5 bases). CDR1 DFQATT and CDR2 SNEGSKA come from the germline V gene (reference sequence). Trimming removed 5 bases at V and 2 bases at J, with 11 bases between. The CDR3 runs 13 residues.

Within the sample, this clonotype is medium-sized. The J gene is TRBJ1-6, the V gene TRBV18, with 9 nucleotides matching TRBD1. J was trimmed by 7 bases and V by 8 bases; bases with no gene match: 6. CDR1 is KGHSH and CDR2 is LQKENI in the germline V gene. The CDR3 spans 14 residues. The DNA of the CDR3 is TGTGCCAGCAGCCCCGGACAGGGGAATTCACCCCTCCACTTT. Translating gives CASSPGQGNSPLHF.

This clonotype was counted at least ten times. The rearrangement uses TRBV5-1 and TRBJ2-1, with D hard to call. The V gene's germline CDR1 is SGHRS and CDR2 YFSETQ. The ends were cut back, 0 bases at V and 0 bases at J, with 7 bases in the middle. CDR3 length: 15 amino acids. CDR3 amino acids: CASSLAPSSYNEQFF. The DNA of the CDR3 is TGCGCCAGCAGCTTGGCGCCGAGCTCCTACAATGAGCAGTTCTTC.

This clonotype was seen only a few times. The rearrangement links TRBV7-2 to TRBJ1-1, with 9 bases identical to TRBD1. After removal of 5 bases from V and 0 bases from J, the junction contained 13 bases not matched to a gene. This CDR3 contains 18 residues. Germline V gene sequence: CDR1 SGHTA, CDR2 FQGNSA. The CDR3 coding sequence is TGTGCCAGCAGCCTGATCGGGACAGGGAGGCGCGTGAACACTGAAGCTTTCTTT. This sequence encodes CASSLIGTGRRVNTEAFF.

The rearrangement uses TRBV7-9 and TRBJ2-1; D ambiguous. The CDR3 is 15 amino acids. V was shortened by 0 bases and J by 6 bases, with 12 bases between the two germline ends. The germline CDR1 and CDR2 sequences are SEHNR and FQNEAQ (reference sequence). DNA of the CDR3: TGTGCCAGCAGCTTAGCCTTGGAAGTCGGCAATGAGCAGTTCTTC. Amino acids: CASSLALEVGNEQFF.

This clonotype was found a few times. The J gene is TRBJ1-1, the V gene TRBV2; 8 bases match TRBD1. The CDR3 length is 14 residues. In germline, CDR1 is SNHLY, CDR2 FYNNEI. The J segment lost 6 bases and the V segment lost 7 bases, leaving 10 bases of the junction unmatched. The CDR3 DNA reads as TGTGCCAGCACGTCGACAGGGGTGTATTCTGAAGCTTTCTTT. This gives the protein CASTSTGVYSEAFF.

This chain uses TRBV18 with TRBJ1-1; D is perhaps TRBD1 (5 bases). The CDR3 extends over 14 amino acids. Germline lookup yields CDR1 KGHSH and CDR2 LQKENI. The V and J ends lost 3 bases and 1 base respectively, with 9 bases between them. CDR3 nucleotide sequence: TGTGCCAGCTCACCCGCGACAGCGAACACTGAAGCTTTCTTT. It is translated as CASSPATANTEAFF.

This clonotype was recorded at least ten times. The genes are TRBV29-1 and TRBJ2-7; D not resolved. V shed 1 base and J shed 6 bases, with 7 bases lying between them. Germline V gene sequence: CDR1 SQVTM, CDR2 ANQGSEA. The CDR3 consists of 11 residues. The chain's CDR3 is CSVEAYFEQYF. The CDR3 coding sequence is TGCAGCGTTGAAGCATATTTCGAGCAGTACTTC.

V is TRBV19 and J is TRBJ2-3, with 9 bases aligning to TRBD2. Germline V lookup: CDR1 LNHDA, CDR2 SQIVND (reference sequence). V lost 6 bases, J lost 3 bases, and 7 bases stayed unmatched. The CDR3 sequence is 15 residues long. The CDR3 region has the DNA TGTGCCAGTAGCCTGACTAGCGGCTATACAGATACGCAGTATTTT. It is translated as CASSLTSGYTDTQYF.

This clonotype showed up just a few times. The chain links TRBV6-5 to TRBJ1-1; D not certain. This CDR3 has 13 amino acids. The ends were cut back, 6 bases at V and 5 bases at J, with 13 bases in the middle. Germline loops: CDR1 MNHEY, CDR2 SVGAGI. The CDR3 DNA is TGTGCCAGCAGCCCCCCTCTAAGGACTGAAGCTTTCTTT. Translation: CASSPPLRTEAFF.

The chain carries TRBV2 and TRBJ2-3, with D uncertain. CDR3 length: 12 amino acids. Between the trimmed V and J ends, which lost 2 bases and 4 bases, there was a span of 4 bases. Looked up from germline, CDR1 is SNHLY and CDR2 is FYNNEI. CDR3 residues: CASSEFADTQYF. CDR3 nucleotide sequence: TGTGCCAGCAGTGAATTCGCAGATACGCAGTATTTT.

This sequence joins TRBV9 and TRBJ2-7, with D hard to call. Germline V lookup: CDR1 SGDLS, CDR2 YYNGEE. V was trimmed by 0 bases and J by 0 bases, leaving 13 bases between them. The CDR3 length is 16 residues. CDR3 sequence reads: CASSVDGQLSSYEQYF. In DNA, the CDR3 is TGTGCCAGCAGCGTAGACGGGCAGCTGAGCTCCTACGAGCAGTACTTC.

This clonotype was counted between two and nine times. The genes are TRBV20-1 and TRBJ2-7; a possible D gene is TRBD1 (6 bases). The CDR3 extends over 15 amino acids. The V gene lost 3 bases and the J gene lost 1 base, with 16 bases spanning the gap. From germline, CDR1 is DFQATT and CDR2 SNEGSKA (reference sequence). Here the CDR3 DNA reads TGCAGTGCTAGGGGGTTCGGCCAGGGGTCCTACGAGCAGTACTTC. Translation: CSARGFGQGSYEQYF.